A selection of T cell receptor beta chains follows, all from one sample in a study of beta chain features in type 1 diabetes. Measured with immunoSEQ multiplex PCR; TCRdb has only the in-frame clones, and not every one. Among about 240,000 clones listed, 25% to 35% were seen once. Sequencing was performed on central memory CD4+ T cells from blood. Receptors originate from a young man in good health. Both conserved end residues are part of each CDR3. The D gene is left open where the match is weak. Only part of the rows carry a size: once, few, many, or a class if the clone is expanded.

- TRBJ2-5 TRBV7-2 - TGTGCCAGCAGCCAACCTAGGGAGACCCAGTACTTC CASSQPRETQYF
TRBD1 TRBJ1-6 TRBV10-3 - TGTGCCATCAGTGGAGAGGGGGCGAGCAATTCACCCCTCCACTTT CAISGEGASNSPLHF
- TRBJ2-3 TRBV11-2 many TGTGCCAGCAGCTTAGATGGGGGAGGATTCGGCACAGATACGCAGTATTTT CASSLDGGGFGTDTQYF
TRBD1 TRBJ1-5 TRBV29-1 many TGCAGCGTTCCCATCTTCCGGGACAGGAATCAGCCCCAGCATTTT CSVPIFRDRNQPQHF
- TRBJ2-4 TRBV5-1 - TGCGCCAGTCCCCCTGGAGTTGCCAAAAACATTCAGTACTTC CASPPGVAKNIQYF
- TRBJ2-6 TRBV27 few TGTGCCAGCAGTTTCCAACATCCGAGACAGGTCTCTGGGGCCAACGTCCTGACTTTC CASSFQHPRQVSGANVLTF
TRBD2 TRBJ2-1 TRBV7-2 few TGTGCCAGCAGTCATACTAGCGGGAGCTCCTACAATGAGCAGTTCTTC CASSHTSGSSYNEQFF
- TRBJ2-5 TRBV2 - TGTGCCAGCAGTGAAAATAGGGGATACCGAGAGACCCAGTACTTC CASSENRGYRETQYF
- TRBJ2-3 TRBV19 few TGTGCCAGTAGTATCATAGGGAGCGGTGAAGATACGCAGTATTTT CASSIIGSGEDTQYF
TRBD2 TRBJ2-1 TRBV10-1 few TGCGCCAGCAGCCGAAGCGGGGGAGAATACAATGAGCAGTTCTTC CASSRSGGEYNEQFF
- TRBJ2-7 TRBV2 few TGTGCCAGCAGTGAGGAGCGGGCCGCATCCTACGAGCAGTACTTC CASSEERAASYEQYF
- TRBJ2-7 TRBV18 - TGTGCCAGCTTTGCCCATTGGAGCGAGCAGTACTTC CASFAHWSEQYF
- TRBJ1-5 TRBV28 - TGTGCCAGCAGTTCCGATCGACACGTTAGCAATCAGCCCCAGCATTTT CASSSDRHVSNQPQHF
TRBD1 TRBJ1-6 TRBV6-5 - TGTGCCACCGCGGACAGGGCTGAACTTAATTCACCCCTCCACTTT CATADRAELNSPLHF
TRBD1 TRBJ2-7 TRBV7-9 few TGTGCCAGCAGCCCCGGGACAGCGACCTACGAGCAGTACTTC CASSPGTATYEQYF
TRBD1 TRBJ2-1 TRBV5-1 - TGCGCCAGCAGCTTGGCCCCGGGACAGGGGCTCGATGAGCAGTTCTTC CASSLAPGQGLDEQFF
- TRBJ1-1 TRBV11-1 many TGTGCCAGCAGCTTAGTAGGACAGAACACTGAAGCTTTCTTT CASSLVGQNTEAFF
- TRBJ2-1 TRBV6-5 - TGTGCCAGCAGCTCGGGGTCTCCCGCCTACAATGAGCAGTTCTTC CASSSGSPAYNEQFF
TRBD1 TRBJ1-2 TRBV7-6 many TGTGCCAGCAGCCCCACAGGGGGCGCGGGGGGCTACACCTTC CASSPTGGAGGYTF
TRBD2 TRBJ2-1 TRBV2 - TGTGCCAGCAGGCTACGACTAGCGGGACACTCCTACAATGAGCAGTTCTTC CASRLRLAGHSYNEQFF
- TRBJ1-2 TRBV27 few TGTGCCAGCAGTCCACACAGGGTAGTATCGGGCGGCTACACCTTC CASSPHRVVSGGYTF
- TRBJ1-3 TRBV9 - TGTGCCAGCAGCGTAGGGTCCACATCTGGAAACACCATATATTTT CASSVGSTSGNTIYF
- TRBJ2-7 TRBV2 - TGTGCCAGCAGTTCAGGGGTTACCGAGCAGTACTTC CASSSGVTEQYF
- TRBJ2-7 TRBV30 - TGTGCCTGCTCAGGGGGGTACGAGCAGTACTTC CACSGGYEQYF
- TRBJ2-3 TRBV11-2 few TGTGCCAGCAGCCTCCGGTTGGGGAGCACAGATACGCAGTATTTT CASSLRLGSTDTQYF
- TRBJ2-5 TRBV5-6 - TGTGCCAGCAGCCCGGACAGAACAGAGACCCAGTACTTC CASSPDRTETQYF
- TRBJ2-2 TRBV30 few TGTGCCTGGATCGGAGTCGGGGGAGGTGTCACCGGGGAGCTGTTTTTT CAWIGVGGGVTGELFF
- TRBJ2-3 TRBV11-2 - TGTGCCAGCAGCTCCATAAGGGATCCAGCGACAACGCAGTATTTT CASSSIRDPATTQYF
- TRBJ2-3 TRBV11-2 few TGTGCCAGCAGCTTGCAAAGGGCTAAGAATACGCAGTATTTT CASSLQRAKNTQYF
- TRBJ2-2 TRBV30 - TGTGCCTGGATTCCCGGGACCCAGTCCGGGGAGCTGTTTTTT CAWIPGTQSGELFF
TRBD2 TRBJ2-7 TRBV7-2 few TGTGCCAGCAGCGCGACTAGCGGAGTTTACGAGCAGTACTTC CASSATSGVYEQYF
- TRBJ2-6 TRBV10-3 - TGTGCCATCAGTGCGGTGAGCTCTGGGGCCAACGTCCTGACTTTC CAISAVSSGANVLTF
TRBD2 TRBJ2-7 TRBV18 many TGTGCCAGCTCACCTAATCCTGGACTAGCGGGGTTCTACGAGCAGTACTTC CASSPNPGLAGFYEQYF
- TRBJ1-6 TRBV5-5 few TGTGCCAGCAGCTTTGGGGTGGAGTCACCCCTCCACTTT CASSFGVESPLHF
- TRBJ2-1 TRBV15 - TGTGCCACCAGCAGCGGGGTCCTGGGTGGCAATGAGCAGTTCTTC CATSSGVLGGNEQFF
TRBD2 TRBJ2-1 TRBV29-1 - TGCAGCGCATCAAAGGGTACTAGCGAATACAATGAGCAGTTCTTC CSASKGTSEYNEQFF
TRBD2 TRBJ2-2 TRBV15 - TGTGCCACCAGCCCTAGCGGGGTGAACACCGGGGAGCTGTTTTTT CATSPSGVNTGELFF
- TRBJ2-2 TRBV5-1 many TGCGCCAGCAGCTGGCTCCAGACTAGCGGGGAGCTGTTTTTT CASSWLQTSGELFF
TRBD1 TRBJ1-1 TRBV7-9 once TGTGCCAGCAGCCTCAGGGGGCGCGGCACTGAAGCTTTCTTT CASSLRGRGTEAFF
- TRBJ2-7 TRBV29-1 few TGCAGCGTTGAACTGGCAAATGGGAGAGAAGAGCAGTACTTC CSVELANGREEQYF
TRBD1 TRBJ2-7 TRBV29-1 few TGCAGCGGGGGGCGACGGGACAGGAGGGAGCAGTACTTC CSGGRRDRREQYF
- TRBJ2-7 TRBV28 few TGTGCCAGCACGTACAATTCCTACGAGCAGTACTTC CASTYNSYEQYF
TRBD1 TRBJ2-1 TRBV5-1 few TGCGCCAGCAGCTTGGGCGGGACAGGGGTGTACAATGAGCAGTTCTTC CASSLGGTGVYNEQFF
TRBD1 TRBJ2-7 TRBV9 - TGTGCCAGCAGCGTGGGGACAGGAGGATCCTACGAGCAGTACTTC CASSVGTGGSYEQYF
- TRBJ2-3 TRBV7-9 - TGTGCCAGCAGCCCTGGCAAGGGTTCAGATACGCAGTATTTT CASSPGKGSDTQYF
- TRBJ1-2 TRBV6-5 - TGTGCCAGCAGTCCCCCAGGGTCCTATGGCTACACCTTC CASSPPGSYGYTF
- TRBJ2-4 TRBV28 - TGTGCCAGCACTGGTGGTGACAAAAACATTCAGTACTTC CASTGGDKNIQYF
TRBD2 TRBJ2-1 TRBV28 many TGTGCCAGCAGTTCCCGACTAGCGGGAGATAACGAGCAGTTCTTC CASSSRLAGDNEQFF
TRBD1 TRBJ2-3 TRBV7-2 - TGTGCCAGCAGCCCCGGACAGGGGAGGATAGATACGCAGTATTTT CASSPGQGRIDTQYF
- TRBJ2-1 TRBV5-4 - TGTGCCAGCAGCTTGGCGAGGGAGAATGAGCAGTTCTTC CASSLARENEQFF
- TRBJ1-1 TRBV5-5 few TGTGCCAGCACCCCTGGTAGGAGGGGAGAAGCTTTCTTT CASTPGRRGEAFF
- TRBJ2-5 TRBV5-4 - TGTGCCAGCAGCTTGGTGGACCAGCAAGAGACCCAGTACTTC CASSLVDQQETQYF
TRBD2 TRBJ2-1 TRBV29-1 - TGCAGCGTTGAAGATACTAGCGGGGCGAACTACAATGAGCAGTTCTTC CSVEDTSGANYNEQFF
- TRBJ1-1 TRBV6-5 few TGTGCCAGCAGTCGGGACACTGAAGCTTTCTTT CASSRDTEAFF
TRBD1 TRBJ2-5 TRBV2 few TGTGCCAGCAGTGGGGGACAGCCTAAAGAGACCCAGTACTTC CASSGGQPKETQYF
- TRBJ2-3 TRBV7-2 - TGTGCCAGCAACCGGGAGAGCACAGATACGCAGTATTTT CASNRESTDTQYF